This T cell receptor (beta chain) was obtained from a study of T cell responses to AZD1222 COVID-19 vaccine. On the study more broadly: Samples with a second dose at about 4 or about 12 weeks were pooled together.

Overall study results and limits: Within unmutated variant regions lay the reported targets of nearly half of spike-specific TCRs. Repertoire sampling occurred only after the peak T cell response. The donors showed a predominance of white British ancestry and of females, with possible underestimation of clonal diversity.

As to this clone: Its antigen is unidentified.

Clones were read by immunoSEQ multiplex PCR, and TCRdb kept only the in-frame ones, dropping some. The table includes approximately 140,000 clones, 70% to 90% detected once. This CDR3 comprises 15 residues. The germline gives CDR1 MNHEY, CDR2 SVGAGI. V shed 2 bases and J 6 bases; nucleotides not matched to a gene: 10. The sequence was collected from an adult in good health. The V and J genes are TRBV6-5 and TRBJ2-7; TRBD1 matches 7 bases. Sequences were derived from peripheral blood, sampled on day 0 of AZD1222 vaccination. The DNA for the CDR3 is TGTGCCAGCAGTTACGGACAGGATTCTAGATCCGAGCAGTACTTC. Encoded protein: CASSYGQDSRSEQYF.